This T cell receptor beta chain was identified during a study of blood T cell repertoires in COVID-19. Across the study: The cDNA or gDNA used as material had been derived from T cells, B-cell-depleted T cells, or PBMCs.

Original data processing: Reference gene primer amplification gave nucleated cell count estimates. Assay: immunoSEQ multiplex PCR; the TCRdb copy retains only in-frame clones and omits some. That table gives V, J and clone size, and the DNA gave D and trimming. The sample records roughly 670,000 clones, about nine tenths being singletons. The CDR3 has 16 amino acids. V and J are TRBV21-1 and TRBJ1-5. TRBV21-1 is a recognized pseudogene. The sample was peripheral blood. This sequence originates from a woman between 18 and 29 years old with acute or convalescent COVID-19. The CDR3 DNA is TGTGCCAGCAGCAAAAACTACGAATGGCCACCCCAGCCCCAGCATTTT. It is translated as CASSKNYEWPPQPQHF.